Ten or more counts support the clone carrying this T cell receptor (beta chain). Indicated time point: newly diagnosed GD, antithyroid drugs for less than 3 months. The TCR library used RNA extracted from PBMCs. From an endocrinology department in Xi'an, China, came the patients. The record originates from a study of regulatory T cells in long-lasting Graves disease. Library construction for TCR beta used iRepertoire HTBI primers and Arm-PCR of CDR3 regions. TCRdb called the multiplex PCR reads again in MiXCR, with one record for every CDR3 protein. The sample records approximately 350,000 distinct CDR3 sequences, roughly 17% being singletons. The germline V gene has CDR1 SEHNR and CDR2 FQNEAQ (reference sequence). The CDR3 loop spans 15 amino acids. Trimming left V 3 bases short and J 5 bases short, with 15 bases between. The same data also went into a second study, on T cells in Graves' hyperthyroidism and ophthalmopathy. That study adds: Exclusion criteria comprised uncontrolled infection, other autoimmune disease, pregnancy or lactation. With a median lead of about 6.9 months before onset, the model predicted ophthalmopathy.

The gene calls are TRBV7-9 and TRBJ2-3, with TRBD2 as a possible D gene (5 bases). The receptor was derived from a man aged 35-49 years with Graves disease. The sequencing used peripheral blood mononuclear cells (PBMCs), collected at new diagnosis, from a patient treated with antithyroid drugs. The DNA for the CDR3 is TGTGCCAGCAGCTTGTTTGGGAGTTCGAAAGATACGCAGTATTTT. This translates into CASSLFGSSKDTQYF. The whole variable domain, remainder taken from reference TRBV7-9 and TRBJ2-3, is DTGVSQNPRHKITKRGQNVTFRCDPISEHNRLYWYRQTLGQGPEFLTYFQNEAQLEKSRLLSDRFSAERPKGSFSTLEIQRTEQGDSAMYLCASSLFGSSKDTQYFGPGTRLTVL.